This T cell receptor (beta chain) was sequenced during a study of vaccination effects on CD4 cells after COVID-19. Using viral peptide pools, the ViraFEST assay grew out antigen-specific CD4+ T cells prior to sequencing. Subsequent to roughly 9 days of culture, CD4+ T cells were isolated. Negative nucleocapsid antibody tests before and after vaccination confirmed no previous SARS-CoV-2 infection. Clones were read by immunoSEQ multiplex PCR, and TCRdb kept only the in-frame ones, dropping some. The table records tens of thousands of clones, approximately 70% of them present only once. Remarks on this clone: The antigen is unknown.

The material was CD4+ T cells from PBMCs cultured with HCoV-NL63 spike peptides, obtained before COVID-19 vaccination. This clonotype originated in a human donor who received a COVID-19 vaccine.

The CDR3 DNA reads TGTGCCAGCAGCCAACCCGACGCAAGCTCCTACAATGAGCAGTTCTTC. This gives the protein CASSQPDASSYNEQFF. The chain joins TRBV3-1 (or the pseudogene TRBV3-2) to TRBJ2-1; D gene uncertain. The CDR3 runs 16 residues. Germline V gene sequence: CDR1 LGHDT, CDR2 YNNKEL (reference sequence). Deletions cut 2 bases from V and 0 bases from J, with 11 bases between.